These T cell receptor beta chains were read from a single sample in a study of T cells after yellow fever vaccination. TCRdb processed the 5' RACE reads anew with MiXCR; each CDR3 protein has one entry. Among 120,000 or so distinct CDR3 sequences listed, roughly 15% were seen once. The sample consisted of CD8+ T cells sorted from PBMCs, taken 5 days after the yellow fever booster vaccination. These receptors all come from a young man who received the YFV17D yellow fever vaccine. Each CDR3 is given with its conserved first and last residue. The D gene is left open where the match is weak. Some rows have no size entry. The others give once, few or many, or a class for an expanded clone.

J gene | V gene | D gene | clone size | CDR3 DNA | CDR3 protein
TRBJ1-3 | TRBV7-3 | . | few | TGTGCCAGCAGCCTCCATCCCGGAAACACCATATATTTT | CASSLHPGNTIYF
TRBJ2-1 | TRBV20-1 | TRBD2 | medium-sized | TGCAGTGCTAGAGGACTAGCGGGGGGTGAGCAGTTCTTC | CSARGLAGGEQFF
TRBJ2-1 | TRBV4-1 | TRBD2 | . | TGCGCCAGCAGCCAAGGCACCCCCTGGGAGGGTGAGCAGTTCTTC | CASSQGTPWEGEQFF
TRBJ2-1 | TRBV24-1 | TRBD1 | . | TGTGCCACTGGACAGGGCCCTTTGCAGTTCTTC | CATGQGPLQFF
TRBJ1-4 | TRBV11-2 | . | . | TGTGCCAGCAGCTTCTCCCCCAACTCCGGGACCGAGCGAGAAAAACTGTTTTTT | CASSFSPNSGTEREKLFF
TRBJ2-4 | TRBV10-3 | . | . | TGTGCCATCAATGACCTCAGGGAGATGGAGGCCAAAAACATTCAGTACTTC | CAINDLREMEAKNIQYF
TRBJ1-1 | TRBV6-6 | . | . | TGTGCCAGCAGTAATCTCGACCCTCGGTACACTGAAGCTTTCTTT | CASSNLDPRYTEAFF
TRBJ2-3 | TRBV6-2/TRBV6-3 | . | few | TGTGCCAGCAGTTACTCGATTACGGGTTCCGCAGATACGCAGTATTTT | CASSYSITGSADTQYF
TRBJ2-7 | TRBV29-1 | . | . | TGCAGCGCCCTCGCGGGATCCTACGAGCAGTACTTC | CSALAGSYEQYF
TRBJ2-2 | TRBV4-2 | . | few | TGTGCCAGCAGCCACCCAAGGGAGGGGGGCCCGGTTCCCGGGGAGCTGTTTTTT | CASSHPREGGPVPGELFF
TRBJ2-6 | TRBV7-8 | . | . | TGTGCCAGCAGCTCATATGACAGTACCCGTTTGATTTCTGGGGCCAACGTCCTGACTTTC | CASSSYDSTRLISGANVLTF
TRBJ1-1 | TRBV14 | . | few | TGTGCCAGCAGCCAATGGTTGAACACTGAAGCTTTCTTT | CASSQWLNTEAFF
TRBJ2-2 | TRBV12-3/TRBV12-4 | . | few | TGTGCCAGCAGAGCCGACAGGCTCAACACCGGGGAGCTGTTTTTT | CASRADRLNTGELFF
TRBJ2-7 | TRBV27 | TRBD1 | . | TGTGCCAGCAGCCCCGGGACAGGGGTGGGCGAGCAGTACTTC | CASSPGTGVGEQYF
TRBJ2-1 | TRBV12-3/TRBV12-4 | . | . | TGTGCCAGCCGGTACAATGAGCAGTTCTTC | CASRYNEQFF
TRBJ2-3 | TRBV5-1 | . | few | TGCGCCAGCAGCTTGACAGGGTTCGAACAAGATACGCAGTATTTT | CASSLTGFEQDTQYF